A single sample gave rise to the 26 T cell receptor beta chains below, sequenced in a study of T cell repertoires in cytomegalovirus infection. TCRdb fed the reads into MiXCR, producing one record per CDR3 protein. The sample yields 20,000 or so distinct CDR3 sequences, approximately 24% seen once. For these TCRs, the target antigens are not known. Sequenced material: CD8+ T cells from cultured PBMCs, taken from culture after CMV antigen stimulation. These TCRs come from a human donor in good health (CMV status not recorded). Some clones in this sample may be carry-over from other donors' samples.

The J gene is TRBJ2-3, the V gene TRBV7-6; D might be TRBD1 (6 bases). The V end lost 1 base, the J end lost 6 bases, and 11 bases lay between the germline ends. CDR3 size: 14 residues. Per germline, CDR1 SGHVS and CDR2 FNYEAQ. The CDR3 DNA follows: TGTGCCAGCAGCTTAGTCGCAGGGGTGGATACGCAGTATTTT. It encodes CASSLVAGVDTQYF. The full variable domain, completed using reference TRBV7-6 and TRBJ2-3, is GAGVSQSPRYKVTKRGQDVALRCDPISGHVSLYWYRQALGQGPEFLTYFNYEAQQDKSGLPNDRFSAERPEGSISTLTIQRTEQRDSAMYRCASSLVAGVDTQYFGPGTRLTVL.

This clonotype was seen many times. V is TRBV7-9 and J is TRBJ2-3; TRBD2 aligns across 7 bases. V dropped 5 bases and J dropped 7; count of bases not matched to a gene: 6. Germline V gene data show CDR1 as SEHNR and CDR2 as FQNEAQ (reference sequence). This CDR3 region has 13 residues. The CDR3 nucleotides read TGTGCCAGCAGCCTGGACGGGGGGAATACGCAGTATTTT. Amino acid sequence: CASSLDGGNTQYF.

The rearrangement links TRBV19 to TRBJ2-3; 10 bases map to TRBD2. J lost 0 bases, V lost 6 bases, and 6 bases had no gene match. The CDR3 covers 16 residues. Germline CDR1 LNHDA, CDR2 SQIVND (reference sequence). The CDR3 reads CASRDLAGASTDTQYF. The CDR3, as DNA: TGTGCCAGTAGAGATCTAGCGGGAGCTAGCACAGATACGCAGTATTTT.

This chain links TRBV4-1 with TRBJ1-1; D not resolved. Germline-derived CDR1 and CDR2 are MGHRA and YSYEKL. The V end lost 1 base, the J end lost 0 bases, and 15 bases lay between the germline ends. The CDR3 consists of 17 residues. CDR3 in DNA: TGCGCCAGCAGCCAAGGGTGGAGCGGTTTAATGAACACTGAAGCTTTCTTT. Residues: CASSQGWSGLMNTEAFF.

This clonotype was observed many times. The chain is built from TRBV2 and TRBJ1-1, with 10 bases identical to TRBD1. V dropped 6 bases and J dropped 0; count of bases not matched to a gene: 4. Germline-derived CDR1 and CDR2 are SNHLY and FYNNEI. This CDR3 is 15 amino acids long. The CDR3: CASRPGQGLNTEAFF. The DNA for the CDR3 is TGTGCCAGCAGACCGGGACAGGGGCTGAACACTGAAGCTTTCTTT.

The J gene is TRBJ2-5, the V gene TRBV6-5, with D unclear. This CDR3 has 13 amino acids. V lost 5 bases and J lost 4, with 11 bases in between. Germline CDR1 is MNHEY and CDR2 is SVGAGI. CDR3 DNA sequence: TGTGCCAGCAGTGAAGGGTCAATAGAGACCCAGTACTTC. It translates to CASSEGSIETQYF.

This clonotype was observed at least ten times. The chain couples TRBV6-1 to TRBJ2-2, with 9 positions matching TRBD1. Per germline, CDR1 MNHNS and CDR2 SASEGT. The CDR3 spans 15 residues. Trimming at V came to 5 bases and at J to 6 bases, leaving 7 bases not matched to a gene. The CDR3 region is CASSTGTGRAGELFF. Written as DNA, the CDR3 is TGTGCCAGCAGTACCGGGACAGGGCGGGCCGGGGAGCTGTTTTTT.

This chain joins TRBV7-2 and TRBJ2-5; TRBD2 agrees at 8 bases. This CDR3 has 15 amino acids. The ends lost 3 bases at V and 5 bases at J; junction bases unmatched: 8. In germline, CDR1 is SGHTA, CDR2 FQGNSA. DNA of the CDR3: TGTGCCAGCAGCTTGGGACTAGTAGTTGCTGAGACCCAGTACTTC. Translating it yields CASSLGLVVAETQYF.

This clonotype was detected many times. This sequence joins TRBV7-6 and TRBJ2-7, with D perhaps given as TRBD1 or TRBD2 (5 bases each). The ends were cut back, 2 bases at V and 1 base at J, with 12 bases in the middle. CDR1 and CDR2 from the germline V gene are SGHVS and FNYEAQ. This CDR3 region has 15 residues. The CDR3: CASSLFQGRSYEQYF. DNA of the CDR3: TGTGCCAGCAGCTTATTCCAGGGACGATCCTACGAGCAGTACTTC.

This clonotype was seen repeatedly, ten times or more. The chain combines TRBV6-2 or TRBV6-3 with TRBJ1-2; D possibly corresponds to TRBD1 (5 bases). Germline V gene sequence: CDR1 MNHEY, CDR2 SVGEGT. Trimming cost V 4 bases and J 5 bases, with 17 bases left between them. The CDR3 sequence is 15 residues long. In DNA form, the CDR3 reads TGTGCCAGCAGTTCTTATCGGGGGAACCAGTATGGCTACACCTTC. Protein sequence: CASSSYRGNQYGYTF.

The V gene is TRBV4-2, the J gene TRBJ2-1; TRBD2 aligns across 9 bases. CDR1 and CDR2 from the germline V gene are LGHNA and YNFKEQ. This CDR3 has 18 residues. The ends lost 1 base at V and 5 bases at J; junction bases unmatched: 12. CDR3 amino acids: CASSQGWSGGPIHNEQFF. The CDR3 DNA follows: TGTGCCAGCAGCCAAGGGTGGAGCGGGGGGCCAATTCACAATGAGCAGTTCTTC.

This chain links TRBV7-9 with TRBJ2-7; TRBD2 matches 8 bases. With 5 bases clipped from V and 8 bases from J, the junction kept 20 bases outside the gene matches. Germline lookup yields CDR1 SEHNR and CDR2 FQNEAQ (reference sequence). The CDR3 contains 17 residues. As DNA, the CDR3 is TGTGCCAGCAGCATATCTTCCGGGACTAGGCTGACTGGGAAGCAGTACTTC. Its protein product is CASSISSGTRLTGKQYF.

The table lists this clonotype with a few counts. In DNA form, the CDR3 reads TGTGCCAGCACCTCCTCACAGGGTCTTTATGGCTACACCTTC. This encodes CASTSSQGLYGYTF. The V call is TRBV2, the J call TRBJ1-2, with D perhaps TRBD1 (6 bases). The V end was cut by 7 bases, the J end by 5 bases, with 17 bases between. The CDR3 has 14 amino acids. Germline CDR1 and CDR2: SNHLY and FYNNEI.

This clonotype was recorded at least ten times. This chain uses TRBV7-9 with TRBJ2-7; maybe TRBD1 (5 bases). V was trimmed by 8 bases and J by 2 bases, leaving 13 bases between them. CDR3 length equals 13 residues. From germline, CDR1 is SEHNR and CDR2 FQNEAQ (reference sequence). CDR3: CASSTSTAYEQYF. For the CDR3, the DNA is TGTGCCAGCTCCACCTCGACAGCCTACGAGCAGTACTTC. The complete variable domain, with remaining parts taken from reference TRBV7-9 and TRBJ2-7, reads DTGVSQNPRHKITKRGQNVTFRCDPISEHNRLYWYRQTLGQGPEFLTYFQNEAQLEKSRLLSDRFSAERPKGSFSTLEIQRTEQGDSAMYLCASSTSTAYEQYFGPGTRLTVT.

This clonotype was seen many times. In DNA form, the CDR3 reads TGTGCCAGCAGTTTGAATACTGGAAACACCATATATTTT. This sequence encodes CASSLNTGNTIYF. The V gene is TRBV27, the J gene TRBJ1-3; D remains unclear. Looked up from germline, CDR1 is MNHEY and CDR2 is SMNVEV (reference sequence). The CDR3 sequence is 13 residues long. Trimming took off 3 bases at V and 2 bases at J, with 5 bases between the two ends.

This clonotype is a singleton in its sample. The chain couples TRBV19 to TRBJ2-1; no clear D gene. The CDR3 runs 12 residues. V lost 8 bases, J lost 9 bases, and 14 bases lay in between. The germline CDR1 and CDR2 sequences are LNHDA and SQIVND (reference sequence). For the CDR3, the DNA is TGTGCCAGTGGGTGGCGACGCGGTGAGCAGTTCTTC. Protein: CASGWRRGEQFF. The whole variable domain, remainder taken from reference TRBV19 and TRBJ2-1, is DGGITQSPKYLFRKEGQNVTLSCEQNLNHDAMYWYRQDPGQGLRLIYYSQIVNDFQKGDIAEGYSVSREKKESFPLTVTSAQKNPTAFYLCASGWRRGEQFFGPGTRLTVL.

The chain couples TRBV12-3 or TRBV12-4 to TRBJ2-2; perhaps D is TRBD1 or TRBD2 (6 bases each). The CDR3 extends over 18 amino acids. V was pared by 1 base and J by 3 bases, with 18 bases between. The CDR3 sequence is CASSLVSGAPQDTGELFF. The CDR3 bases are TGTGCCAGCAGTTTAGTTTCGGGGGCGCCCCAGGACACCGGGGAGCTGTTTTTT.

The J gene is TRBJ2-3, the V gene TRBV5-4; 14 positions agree with TRBD2. Trimming removed 3 bases from V and 6 bases from J; junction bases left unmatched: 12. Germline V CDR1 and CDR2: SGHNT, YYREEE (reference sequence). The CDR3 runs 18 residues. The CDR3, as DNA: TGTGCCAGCAGCTCAGGGGACGGGACTAGCGGGGGCTGGGATACGCAGTATTTT. This sequence encodes CASSSGDGTSGGWDTQYF.

A few counts support this clonotype. The V gene is TRBV5-1, the J gene TRBJ2-7, with a weak D call TRBD2 (6 bases). The CDR3 length is 15 residues. The V end lost 0 bases, the J end lost 6 bases, and 16 bases lay between the germline ends. In germline, CDR1 is SGHRS, CDR2 YFSETQ. The CDR3 loop reads CASSLGMLGEVEQYF. The CDR3 DNA sequence: TGCGCCAGCAGCTTGGGGATGTTAGGGGAGGTCGAGCAGTACTTC.

The rearrangement links TRBV5-8 to TRBJ2-5, with TRBD2 as a possible D gene (5 bases). Germline CDR1 and CDR2: SGHTS and YDEGEE. This CDR3 spans 14 amino acids. V was shortened by 0 bases and J by 5 bases, with 11 bases between the two germline ends. CDR3 amino acids: CASSLGLNRETQYF. The CDR3 coding sequence is TGTGCCAGCAGCTTGGGACTAAATCGCGAGACCCAGTACTTC.

This clonotype was found many times. V usage is TRBV7-6 and J usage is TRBJ2-7; 9 bases are a match to TRBD2. Germline CDR1 SGHVS, CDR2 FNYEAQ. The CDR3 loop spans 15 amino acids. The V gene end was trimmed by 5 bases and the J gene end by 7 bases; junction bases not matched to a gene: 12. The CDR3 region has the DNA TGTGCCAGCAGCCGGGTTGGCGGGGGGGCCGGGGAGCAGTACTTC. It codes for CASSRVGGGAGEQYF.

This clonotype occurred a few times. The chain recombines TRBV10-3 with TRBJ2-7, with a possible D match to TRBD1 (6 bases). Trimming took off 0 bases at V and 2 bases at J, with 8 bases between the two ends. The germline V gene has CDR1 ENHRY and CDR2 SYGVKD. CDR3 length equals 14 residues. CDR3: CAISESTGTYEQYF. The CDR3 DNA reads as TGTGCCATCAGTGAGTCTACAGGGACCTACGAGCAGTACTTC.

The CDR3 sequence is CASSLPGQGLGYTF. The CDR3 DNA sequence: TGTGCCAGCAGTTTACCCGGACAGGGTTTAGGCTACACCTTC. The rearrangement uses TRBV28 and TRBJ1-2, with 8 bases that match TRBD1. Germline CDR1 MDHEN, CDR2 SYDVKM. The length of the CDR3 is 14 residues. After removal of 2 bases from V and 8 bases from J, the junction contained 7 bases not matched to a gene.

The table lists this clonotype with a few counts. The chain combines TRBV7-9 with TRBJ2-5; D is possibly TRBD1 (6 bases). In germline, CDR1 is SEHNR, CDR2 FQNEAQ (reference sequence). V lost 5 bases to trimming and J lost 5 bases, with 12 bases between them. The CDR3 length is 13 residues. This chain's CDR3 is CASSPGTRETQYF. CDR3 bases: TGTGCCAGCAGCCCCGGGACAAGGGAGACCCAGTACTTC. Together with reference TRBV7-9 and TRBJ2-5, the CDR3 gives the full variable domain: DTGVSQNPRHKITKRGQNVTFRCDPISEHNRLYWYRQTLGQGPEFLTYFQNEAQLEKSRLLSDRFSAERPKGSFSTLEIQRTEQGDSAMYLCASSPGTRETQYFGPGTRLLVL.

V is TRBV12-3 or TRBV12-4 and J is TRBJ2-3, with TRBD2 as a possible D gene (6 bases). Trimming left V 3 bases short and J 3 bases short, with 10 bases between. CDR3 length: 14 residues. The CDR3 sequence: CASSFIAGTDTQYF. The DNA of the CDR3 is TGTGCCAGCAGTTTTATCGCGGGGACAGATACGCAGTATTTT.

This clonotype was found a few times. The chain uses TRBV12-3 or TRBV12-4 and TRBJ1-5; no reliable D call. CDR3 size: 14 residues. Trimming left V 3 bases short and J 5 bases short, with 11 bases between. CDR3: CASSLEDGYQPQHF. The DNA for the CDR3 is TGTGCCAGCAGTTTGGAGGACGGCTATCAGCCCCAGCATTTT.